This T cell receptor (beta chain) was sequenced during a study of breast tumors, draining lymph nodes, adjacent tissues. Breast cancer patients provided tissue from their axillary draining lymph nodes. Study-level results: Luminal-like breast cancer showed significantly higher tumor–nontumor repertoire similarity than basal-like. The lymph node origin of tumor T cells was framed as consistent with a hypothesis, not demonstrated.

To note about this clonotype: The target antigen is unknown.

The CDR3 covers 15 residues. CDR1 and CDR2 (germline): SGHNT, YENEEA. V dropped 3 bases and J dropped 5; count of bases not matched to a gene: 7. MiXCR, applied by TCRdb to the multiplex PCR reads, yields one record per CDR3 protein. The data show some 250,000 distinct CDR3 sequences, less than 40% seen once. The rearrangement joins TRBV11-3 to TRBJ2-1, with 7 bases identical to TRBD1. Sequences were obtained from axillary lymph node tissue. This TCR was recovered from a female donor with breast cancer. Some clones in this sample may be carry-over from other donors' samples. The CDR3 region is CASSLSGGMNNEQFF. The CDR3 bases are TGTGCCAGCAGCTTGTCAGGGGGAATGAACAATGAGCAGTTCTTC.